The 10 T cell receptor beta chains given below trace back to one sample, sequenced in a study of cytomegalovirus exposure and HLA in healthy donors. Both 60 Vbeta primers and 13 Jbeta primers went into the PCR. TCRdb keeps only in-frame clones here, not all; method: immunoSEQ multiplex PCR. The sample comprises 110,000 or so clones, roughly four fifths of which are singletons, and 1.3% rests with the top ten. The specimen was PBMCs. Receptors were obtained from a man aged 35 to 55 in good health and CMV-seronegative.

The chain joins TRBV9 to TRBJ1-4; D is unclear. Germline V gives CDR1 SGDLS, CDR2 YYNGEE. There are 15 residues in the CDR3. Deletions cut 3 bases from V and 6 bases from J, with 15 bases between. This chain's CDR3 is CASSGAGSAYEKLFF. CDR3 in DNA: TGTGCCAGCAGCGGGGCGGGGAGCGCTTATGAAAAACTGTTTTTT.

The chain employs TRBV28 and TRBJ2-5, with 10 bases aligning to TRBD1. V shed 6 bases, J shed 2 bases, and the junction held 9 bases outside the gene matches. Germline values: CDR1 MDHEN, CDR2 SYDVKM. The CDR3 has 16 residues. Written as DNA, the CDR3 is TGTGCCAGCAGGACAGGGGGCGCGCCGCGGCAAGAGACCCAGTACTTC. Amino acids: CASRTGGAPRQETQYF.

This clone was detected once. The rearrangement uses TRBV12-5 and TRBJ1-5; D ambiguous. V dropped 5 bases and J dropped 0 bases, with 8 bases sitting between them. Germline CDR1 reads LGHNT; CDR2 reads FRNRAP. This CDR3 has 14 residues. The CDR3 DNA is TGTGCTAGTGGTCGCGAAATTAGCAATCAGCCCCAGCATTTT. Its translation is CASGREISNQPQHF.

This clone was found a few times. The chain has TRBV2 and TRBJ2-7; TRBD1 is a possible D gene (6 bases). Per germline, CDR1 SNHLY and CDR2 FYNNEI. Trimming left V 6 bases short and J 3 bases short, with 6 bases between. The CDR3 loop spans 11 amino acids. CDR3 in amino acids: CASRGHYEQYF. The CDR3 DNA reads TGTGCCAGCAGGGGACACTACGAGCAGTACTTC.

The chain joins TRBV5-6 to TRBJ1-2, with TRBD1 identical over 9 bases. Germline loops: CDR1 SGHDT, CDR2 YYEEEE. V was pared by 5 bases and J by 2 bases, with 7 bases of the junction left unmatched. This CDR3 comprises 15 residues. CDR3 residues: CASRDPGTGNYGYTF. As DNA, the CDR3 is TGTGCCAGCAGGGACCCCGGGACAGGGAACTATGGCTACACCTTC. Drawing the rest from reference TRBV5-6 and TRBJ1-2, the complete variable domain is DAGVTQSPTHLIKTRGQQVTLRCSPKSGHDTVSWYQQALGQGPQFIFQYYEEEERQRGNFPDRFSGHQFPNYSSELNVNALLLGDSALYLCASRDPGTGNYGYTFGSGTRLTVV.

This clone was counted once. This chain joins TRBV7-8 and TRBJ1-3, with D perhaps matching TRBD1 (5 bases). Trimming removed 7 bases at V and 2 bases at J, with 12 bases between. The CDR3 contains 14 residues. Per germline, CDR1 SGHVS and CDR2 FQNEAQ. For the CDR3, the DNA is TGTGCCAGCAACTTTTTGGGGCCTGGAAACACCATATATTTT. Its protein product is CASNFLGPGNTIYF.

This clone showed up just once. This chain uses TRBV28 with TRBJ2-6; no clear D gene. Germline V gene sequence: CDR1 MDHEN, CDR2 SYDVKM. This CDR3 has 15 residues. Trimming removed 2 bases from V and 1 base from J, with 6 bases in between. This CDR3 is CASSLRGSGANVLTF. The CDR3 nucleotides read TGTGCCAGCAGTTTACGAGGTTCTGGGGCCAACGTCCTGACTTTC.

The chain couples TRBV2 to TRBJ1-1; a possible D gene is TRBD1 (6 bases). The CDR3 is 14 amino acids. Germline V gene lookup returns CDR1 SNHLY and CDR2 FYNNEI. V was clipped by 7 bases and J by 0 bases, with 12 bases between them. Written as DNA, the CDR3 is TGTGCCAGCAATATTCAGGGGTTGAACACTGAAGCTTTCTTT. This sequence encodes CASNIQGLNTEAFF. Together with reference TRBV2 and TRBJ1-1, the CDR3 gives the full variable domain: EPEVTQTPSHQVTQMGQEVILRCVPISNHLYFYWYRQILGQKVEFLVSFYNNEISEKSEIFDDQFSVERPDGSNFTLKIRSTKLEDSAMYFCASNIQGLNTEAFFGQGTRLTVV.

The chain links TRBV19 to TRBJ1-4; D gene ambiguous. The germline V and J ends were trimmed by 3 bases and 7 bases, with 12 bases remaining between them. CDR1 LNHDA and CDR2 SQIVND come from the germline V gene (reference sequence). This CDR3 is 14 amino acids long. This CDR3 is CASSMGRQSEKLFF. The CDR3 DNA is TGTGCCAGTAGTATGGGCAGGCAGTCTGAAAAACTGTTTTTT.

The J gene is TRBJ1-5, the V gene TRBV6-5; D not certain. Trimming took 6 bases from V and 3 from J, leaving 9 bases between them. The CDR3 extends over 13 amino acids. CDR1 and CDR2 (germline): MNHEY, SVGAGI. Written as DNA, the CDR3 is TGTGCCAGCAGACTCGGGATCAATCAGCCCCAGCATTTT. Protein sequence: CASRLGINQPQHF.